This is a list of T cell receptor beta chains from one sample in a study of blood T cell repertoires in COVID-19. Some clones are missing from TCRdb's copy, which holds only in-frame ones; the method was immunoSEQ multiplex PCR. The table has some 160,000 clones, 78% seen once; the top ten hold more than 11%. Specimen: peripheral blood. The origin of the receptors is a woman older than 75 with acute or convalescent COVID-19. CDR3s include the opening cysteine and the closing phenylalanine or tryptophan. The order of the fields is D gene, J gene, clone size, V gene, CDR3 DNA, CDR3 protein. D genes are given only for firm matches. Clone size is stated in some rows and not others, as once, few, many or a class when expanded.

D: TRBD2
J: TRBJ2-1
size: -
V: TRBV7-9
DNA: TGTGCCAGCAGTCCGTGGCGACTAGCGGACCTTAGCTCCTACAATGAGCAGTTCTTC
CDR3: CASSPWRLADLSSYNEQFF

D: -
J: TRBJ2-1
size: -
V: TRBV27
DNA: TGTGCCAGCAGTTTAAAGACTAGTCGAAATGAGCAGTTCTTC
CDR3: CASSLKTSRNEQFF

D: TRBD1
J: TRBJ1-1
size: -
V: TRBV5-1
DNA: TGCGCCAGCAGCAGACAGGGAGACACTGAAGCTTTCTTT
CDR3: CASSRQGDTEAFF

D: TRBD1
J: TRBJ2-7
size: -
V: TRBV18
DNA: TGTGCCAGCTCACCCATGGACAGGGTCGACGAGCAGTACTTC
CDR3: CASSPMDRVDEQYF

D: -
J: TRBJ1-1
size: -
V: TRBV9
DNA: TGTGCCAGCAGCGCCACGTCAGGTATCACTGAAGCTTTCTTT
CDR3: CASSATSGITEAFF

D: TRBD1
J: TRBJ2-2
size: -
V: TRBV2
DNA: TGTGCCAGCAGTGAGAAGGGGGCCGACACCGGGGAGCTGTTTTTT
CDR3: CASSEKGADTGELFF

D: TRBD1
J: TRBJ2-7
size: -
V: TRBV27
DNA: TGTGCCAGCAGTCCGGGGACAGGGGCGATCTCCTACGAGCAGTACTTC
CDR3: CASSPGTGAISYEQYF

D: -
J: TRBJ2-3
size: -
V: TRBV27
DNA: TGTGCCAGCAGTTTCCCCCTCACAGATACGCAGTATTTT
CDR3: CASSFPLTDTQYF

D: TRBD2
J: TRBJ2-7
size: -
V: TRBV5-5
DNA: TGTGCCAGCAGCGTGACTAGCGGGAGCTCCTACGAGCAGTACTTC
CDR3: CASSVTSGSSYEQYF

D: TRBD1
J: TRBJ1-5
size: many
V: TRBV7-9
DNA: TGTGCCAGCAGCCCGGGACAGGGGGGTTCGGAGCCCCAGCATTTT
CDR3: CASSPGQGGSEPQHF

D: TRBD1
J: TRBJ1-1
size: -
V: TRBV5-1
DNA: TGCGCCAGCAGCTTGGCCTCGGACAGGCCGAACACTGAAGCTTTCTTT
CDR3: CASSLASDRPNTEAFF

D: -
J: TRBJ1-1
size: -
V: TRBV6-5
DNA: TGTGCCAGCATTTTAAACTGGAACACTGAAGCTTTCTTT
CDR3: CASILNWNTEAFF

D: TRBD1
J: TRBJ1-5
size: -
V: TRBV18
DNA: TGTGCCAGCTCATCGGGACAGGGAGGGTATAGCAATCAGCCCCAGCATTTT
CDR3: CASSSGQGGYSNQPQHF

D: -
J: TRBJ1-2
size: -
V: TRBV2
DNA: TGTGCCAGTCAACAGGAGTTGGGGCATGGCTACACCTTC
CDR3: CASQQELGHGYTF

D: TRBD2
J: TRBJ2-5
size: -
V: TRBV30
DNA: TGTGCCTGGACCCCTGGAGCGGGAGGGTTTTGGGAGACCCAGTACTTC
CDR3: CAWTPGAGGFWETQYF

D: TRBD1
J: TRBJ1-5
size: -
V: TRBV19
DNA: TGTGCCAGTAACTCCCTCGGGACAGGGAGCAATCAGCCCCAGCATTTT
CDR3: CASNSLGTGSNQPQHF

D: -
J: TRBJ1-4
size: once
V: TRBV27
DNA: TGTGCCAGCAGTTTCGCAGGTTCCCCTAATGAAAAACTGTTTTTT
CDR3: CASSFAGSPNEKLFF

D: -
J: TRBJ2-1
size: few
V: TRBV14
DNA: TGTGCCAGCAGCCAAGAGTACAGTTTATCGTATGAGCAGTTCTTC
CDR3: CASSQEYSLSYEQFF

D: -
J: TRBJ1-2
size: -
V: TRBV7-9
DNA: TGTGCCAGCAGCTGGACCGGGTCGGGGGATGGCTACACCTTC
CDR3: CASSWTGSGDGYTF

D: TRBD2
J: TRBJ2-7
size: -
V: TRBV4-2
DNA: TGTGCCAGCAGCCCCCCGGGACTAGGACAAGAGCAGTACTTC
CDR3: CASSPPGLGQEQYF

D: -
J: TRBJ2-1
size: -
V: TRBV2
DNA: TGTGCCAGCAGTGAAGCACGACAGGACGGGGAGCAGTTCTTC
CDR3: CASSEARQDGEQFF

D: -
J: TRBJ1-1
size: -
V: TRBV7-9
DNA: TGTGCCAGCAGCTTATCAGGGAACACTGAAGCTTTCTTT
CDR3: CASSLSGNTEAFF

D: TRBD1
J: TRBJ1-2
size: -
V: TRBV6-1
DNA: TGTGCCAGCAGTGAAGCAGTGACAGGGGGCGCAGACTATGGCTACACCTTC
CDR3: CASSEAVTGGADYGYTF

D: -
J: TRBJ1-1
size: -
V: TRBV13
DNA: TGTGCCAGCAGCTTACCACTCCGGGAGACTGAAGCTTTCTTT
CDR3: CASSLPLRETEAFF

D: TRBD1
J: TRBJ2-5
size: -
V: TRBV20-1
DNA: TGCAGTGCTAGTGGGACAGGGGAAGAGACCCAGTACTTC
CDR3: CSASGTGEETQYF

D: TRBD2
J: TRBJ2-2
size: -
V: TRBV2
DNA: TGTGCCAGCAGGAGGACTAGCGGTTACACCGGGGAGCTGTTTTTT
CDR3: CASRRTSGYTGELFF

D: -
J: TRBJ2-7
size: -
V: TRBV6-5
DNA: TGTGCCAGCAGAAATACGCTAGGGAGCGAGCAGTACTTC
CDR3: CASRNTLGSEQYF

D: -
J: TRBJ2-7
size: once
V: TRBV6-5
DNA: TGTGCCAGCAACGACAGAGTCTACGAGCAGTACTTC
CDR3: CASNDRVYEQYF

D: TRBD1
J: TRBJ2-5
size: -
V: TRBV5-1
DNA: TGCGCCAGCAGCATCGGACAGGGATCGGAAGAGACCCAGTACTTC
CDR3: CASSIGQGSEETQYF

D: -
J: TRBJ1-3
size: -
V: TRBV19
DNA: TGTGCCAGTAGTATAGCGTTGGGGAGGATCCTCTCTGGAAACACCATATATTTT
CDR3: CASSIALGRILSGNTIYF

D: TRBD2
J: TRBJ2-7
size: -
V: TRBV28
DNA: TGTGCCAGCAGTGCGGGGAGAGGGAGGGCCAGGGACGAGCAGTACTTC
CDR3: CASSAGRGRARDEQYF

D: -
J: TRBJ1-4
size: few
V: TRBV11-2
DNA: TGTGCCAGCAGCTTATCGCGGGGGCGGATTAATGAAAAACTGTTTTTT
CDR3: CASSLSRGRINEKLFF

D: -
J: TRBJ2-7
size: -
V: TRBV3-1/TRBV3-2
DNA: TGTGCCAGCAGCCCCCCCGGGGGAAGCTCCTACGAGCAGTACTTC
CDR3: CASSPPGGSSYEQYF

D: TRBD1
J: TRBJ2-7
size: -
V: TRBV4-1
DNA: TGCGCCAGCAGCCAACCGACAGGGTTTGGTGAGCAGTACTTC
CDR3: CASSQPTGFGEQYF

D: -
J: TRBJ2-7
size: -
V: TRBV13
DNA: TGTGCCAGCAGCTCGAAGGGGACAAACTACGAGCAGTACTTC
CDR3: CASSSKGTNYEQYF

D: TRBD1
J: TRBJ1-5
size: few
V: TRBV30
DNA: TGTGCCTGGAGTGTAAGTGGGACAGGGAACCAGCCCCAGCATTTT
CDR3: CAWSVSGTGNQPQHF

D: TRBD1
J: TRBJ1-2
size: few
V: TRBV28
DNA: TGTGCCAGCAGTTTAGGGGACAGGGGAGGCTATGGCTACACCTTC
CDR3: CASSLGDRGGYGYTF

D: -
J: TRBJ2-5
size: large
V: TRBV9
DNA: TGTGCCAGCAGCGTAGGAGGGAGCCGGTTGGAGACCCAGTACTTC
CDR3: CASSVGGSRLETQYF

D: -
J: TRBJ1-3
size: -
V: TRBV29-1
DNA: TGCAGCGTTGAAGATCTTAGCTCTGGAAACACCATATATTTT
CDR3: CSVEDLSSGNTIYF

D: TRBD1
J: TRBJ2-1
size: -
V: TRBV5-1
DNA: TGCGCCAGCAGACCACAGGGGTCTCCCTACAATGAGCAGTTCTTC
CDR3: CASRPQGSPYNEQFF

D: -
J: TRBJ1-1
size: -
V: TRBV6-1
DNA: TGTGCCAGCAGTGAAATGGGTACAGGGTCGGGCACTGAAGCTTTCTTT
CDR3: CASSEMGTGSGTEAFF

D: -
J: TRBJ2-1
size: -
V: TRBV7-2
DNA: TGTGCCAGCAGCTTAAGTTTTGTGCTAAACAATGAGCAGTTCTTC
CDR3: CASSLSFVLNNEQFF

D: -
J: TRBJ1-5
size: once
V: TRBV29-1
DNA: TGCAGCGTTGGGGGGGGGACAATGCCCCAGCATTTT
CDR3: CSVGGGTMPQHF

D: -
J: TRBJ1-2
size: once
V: TRBV10-2
DNA: TGCGCCAGCAGTCAACAGGGTACTAACTATGGCTACACCTTC
CDR3: CASSQQGTNYGYTF

D: -
J: TRBJ2-2
size: -
V: TRBV7-2
DNA: TGTGCCAGCAGAAATTGGCACACCGGGGAGCTGTTTTTT
CDR3: CASRNWHTGELFF

D: TRBD1
J: TRBJ2-7
size: -
V: TRBV3-1/TRBV3-2
DNA: TGTGCCAGCAGCCGAGCAGGGGGCCGGGGGGAGCAGTACTTC
CDR3: CASSRAGGRGEQYF

D: -
J: TRBJ1-1
size: -
V: TRBV4-1
DNA: TGCGCCAGCAGCCAGCCCCAGGGATGGACTGAAGCTTTCTTT
CDR3: CASSQPQGWTEAFF

D: TRBD1
J: TRBJ2-3
size: -
V: TRBV9
DNA: TGTGCCAGCAGACCGGGACAGGGTGGTGCAGATACGCAGTATTTT
CDR3: CASRPGQGGADTQYF

D: TRBD1
J: TRBJ2-7
size: -
V: TRBV5-1
DNA: TGCGCCAGCAGCCAGCAGCCGGACAGGCTGTACGAGCAGTACTTC
CDR3: CASSQQPDRLYEQYF

D: -
J: TRBJ2-5
size: -
V: TRBV6-1
DNA: TGTGCCAGCAGTGAAAACAGGGAGACCCAGTACTTC
CDR3: CASSENRETQYF

D: -
J: TRBJ2-7
size: -
V: TRBV2
DNA: TGTGCCAGCAGTGTAGGCAGGTCCTCCACCTACGAGCAGTACTTC
CDR3: CASSVGRSSTYEQYF

D: -
J: TRBJ1-5
size: few
V: TRBV5-8
DNA: TGTGCCAGCACCCGGGTTCAACAGCCCCAGCATTTT
CDR3: CASTRVQQPQHF

D: -
J: TRBJ1-4
size: once
V: TRBV19
DNA: TGTGCCAGTAGTCCTTACGGGGGGCGCAATAATGAAAAACTGTTTTTT
CDR3: CASSPYGGRNNEKLFF

D: TRBD1
J: TRBJ2-7
size: once
V: TRBV7-9
DNA: TGTGCCAGCAGCACTCCAGGGGGCTCTCACTACGAGCAGTACTTC
CDR3: CASSTPGGSHYEQYF

D: -
J: TRBJ1-1
size: -
V: TRBV28
DNA: TGTGCCAGCAGTTTAGGCCAGGCGGGGAGGGCTGAAGCTTTCTTT
CDR3: CASSLGQAGRAEAFF

D: -
J: TRBJ2-7
size: -
V: TRBV6-6
DNA: TGTGCCAGCAGTTTCCAGGAGGTGGGTGGCTACGAGCAGTACTTC
CDR3: CASSFQEVGGYEQYF

D: TRBD2
J: TRBJ2-7
size: -
V: TRBV5-4
DNA: TGTGCCAGCAGCTTGGTAGCGGGAGGTTCCTACGAGCAGTACTTC
CDR3: CASSLVAGGSYEQYF

D: TRBD1
J: TRBJ1-6
size: -
V: TRBV3-1/TRBV3-2
DNA: TGTGCCAGCAGCATGACAGGGGGTAATTCACCCCTCCACTTT
CDR3: CASSMTGGNSPLHF

D: -
J: TRBJ2-7
size: -
V: TRBV9
DNA: TGTGCCAGCAGCGTAGGGGAGGCCACAGTAGGGTCCTACGAGCAGTACTTC
CDR3: CASSVGEATVGSYEQYF

D: -
J: TRBJ1-4
size: once
V: TRBV30
DNA: TGTGCCTGGAAGATGGGTCGGGGGATTGAAAAACTGTTTTTT
CDR3: CAWKMGRGIEKLFF